These 12 T cell receptor beta chains originate from one sample sequenced in a study of technical replicates of blood from several donors listed by TCRdb under 2017. The method behind the library was the immunoSEQ multiplex PCR assay. Imported from immuneACCESS, the table was reduced by TCRdb to in-frame sequences with V and J called. These copies leave out some clones; in studies compared against another copy, an unresolved V gene accounts for under half, and the cause of the remainder is not known. In all, the sample holds approximately 81,000 clones, and around 95% of those were seen once. Jointly, the top ten make up 0.36% of the sample. Sequenced material: T cells isolated from PBMCs. These receptors all come from a human donor in good health.

V gene TRBV7-9 combines with J gene TRBJ2-7; 8 bases line up with TRBD1. V gave up 5 bases and J gave up 2 bases; unmatched junction bases: 2. Germline CDR1 and CDR2: SEHNR and FQNEAQ (reference sequence). The CDR3 consists of 13 residues. CDR3 DNA sequence: TGTGCCAGCAGCCCAGGGGGCCCCTACGAGCAGTACTTC. Translating it yields CASSPGGPYEQYF.

The chain joins TRBV5-8 to TRBJ2-1; weak D call: TRBD1 (5 bases). The ends were cut back, 0 bases at V and 6 bases at J, with 16 bases in the middle. Germline CDR1 reads SGHTS; CDR2 reads YDEGEE. The CDR3 has 16 amino acids. CDR3 sequence: CASSLAAGWGFNEQFF. CDR3 DNA sequence: TGTGCCAGCAGCTTGGCTGCAGGATGGGGCTTCAATGAGCAGTTCTTC.

This clone has just one count. The genes are TRBV4-2 and TRBJ2-1; no firm D call. The CDR3 sequence is 16 residues long. CDR1 LGHNA and CDR2 YNFKEQ come from the germline V gene. Deletions cut 2 bases from V and 0 bases from J, with 11 bases between. CDR3 residues: CASSQQTPSSYNEQFF. DNA of the CDR3: TGTGCCAGCAGCCAACAAACCCCGAGCTCCTACAATGAGCAGTTCTTC.

The chain carries TRBV7-3 and TRBJ1-1; possible D gene TRBD1, 6 bases. The CDR3 covers 13 residues. Between the trimmed V and J ends, which lost 5 bases and 12 bases, there was a span of 19 bases. Germline CDR1 and CDR2: SGHTA and FQGTGA. The CDR3 coding sequence is TGTGCCAGCAGCCTCTTCTACGGGACACCTCCTTTCTTT. Translating gives CASSLFYGTPPFF.

This clone was seen once. The V and J genes are TRBV10-3 and TRBJ1-1; D is perhaps TRBD1 (6 bases). Germline loops: CDR1 ENHRY, CDR2 SYGVKD. Between the trimmed V and J ends, which lost 11 bases and 5 bases, there was a span of 12 bases. This CDR3 has 11 residues. CDR3 nucleotide sequence: TGTGCCTCCAGGGGAGGGACTGAAGCTTTCTTT. This codes for CASRGGTEAFF.

The CDR3 coding sequence is TGTGCCAGCAGTGAAGTTAGGGGGTATTCCACCTTC. Translating gives CASSEVRGYSTF. This chain links TRBV6-1 with TRBJ1-2; maybe TRBD1 (6 bases). V shed 1 base and J shed 13 bases, with 13 bases lying between them. The CDR3 loop spans 12 amino acids. Looked up from germline, CDR1 is MNHNS and CDR2 is SASEGT.

The chain uses TRBV10-3 and TRBJ2-5; D might be TRBD1 (5 bases). Germline CDR1 reads ENHRY; CDR2 reads SYGVKD. This CDR3 comprises 15 residues. V was pared by 2 bases and J by 1 base, with 11 bases between. Written as DNA, the CDR3 is TGTGCCATCAGTGAGATAGGGGCAGGCCAAGAGACCCAGTACTTC. Protein sequence: CAISEIGAGQETQYF.

J is TRBJ2-2 and V is TRBV4-3; 10 nucleotides agree with TRBD1. Unmatched junction bases numbered 12, after V lost 4 bases and J lost 7 bases. Germline V gene data show CDR1 as LGHNA and CDR2 as YSLEER. The CDR3 runs 17 residues. DNA for the CDR3: TGCGCCAGCAGCCGTGGCCGGGACAGGGGATTTGGCGGGGAGCTGTTTTTT. Translating it yields CASSRGRDRGFGGELFF.

The rearrangement uses TRBV5-4 and TRBJ1-3; D is possibly TRBD1 (5 bases). Trimming shortened V by 4 bases and J by 1 base, and 9 bases separated the two germline ends. From germline, CDR1 is SGHNT and CDR2 YYREEE (reference sequence). This CDR3 has 14 residues. The CDR3 reads CASSRGVSGNTIYF. In DNA form, the CDR3 reads TGTGCCAGCAGCCGGGGGGTATCTGGAAACACCATATATTTT.

The chain joins TRBV4-3 to TRBJ1-4, with TRBD1 identical over 9 bases. From germline, CDR1 is LGHNA and CDR2 YSLEER. The trim removed 1 base at V and 8 bases at J, leaving 8 bases unmatched. The CDR3 is 16 residues long. The CDR3 reads CASSQAPGQGMEKLFF. The CDR3 DNA reads as TGCGCCAGCAGCCAAGCCCCGGGACAGGGTATGGAAAAACTGTTTTTT.

The V gene is TRBV19, the J gene TRBJ2-5; 8 nucleotides align to TRBD1. V lost 0 bases, J lost 4 bases, and 7 bases stayed unmatched. The germline V gene has CDR1 LNHDA and CDR2 SQIVND (reference sequence). The CDR3 totals 16 residues. The CDR3: CASSIDRTGILETQYF. The CDR3 nucleotides are TGTGCCAGTAGTATAGATAGGACAGGGATCTTAGAGACCCAGTACTTC.

This chain connects TRBV7-9 to TRBJ2-1, with D possibly being TRBD2 (6 bases). Germline CDR1 and CDR2: SEHNR and FQNEAQ (reference sequence). V lost 3 bases to trimming and J lost 9 bases, with 12 bases between them. The CDR3 runs to 13 residues. CDR3 nucleotides: TGTGCCAGCAGCTTCCAAGTTAGCGGTGAGCAGTTCTTC. Translating it yields CASSFQVSGEQFF.